The 30 T cell receptor beta chains listed next were all sequenced from one sample in a study of monozygotic twins with inflammatory bowel disease. TCRdb reprocessed the 5' RACE reads and reports one entry per CDR3 protein, with no DNA. The listing contains approximately 390,000 distinct CDR3 sequences. The sample taken for sequencing was blood. The receptors stem from a human donor with ulcerative colitis or Crohn's disease, or a healthy co-twin of an affected twin (not recorded which).

V usage is TRBV15 and J usage is TRBJ1-1. CDR3 length: 13 residues. Per the germline V gene, CDR1 is LNHNV and CDR2 is YYDKDF (reference sequence). CDR3 region: CATSREGWTEAFF.

The chain links TRBV7-2 to TRBJ2-7; with no DNA, the TCRdb D assignment of TRBD1 cannot be verified. CDR3 length: 16 residues. Germline CDR1 and CDR2: SGHTA and FQGNSA. The CDR3: CASRPGPGRSAGEQYF.

The gene calls are TRBV7-9 and TRBJ2-3. The CDR3 has 17 amino acids. Germline V lookup: CDR1 SEHNR, CDR2 FQNEAQ (reference sequence). The CDR3 is CASSLGLAVDLTDTQYF.

The genes are TRBV3-1 and TRBJ1-1; the TRBD1 assignment by TCRdb is unverifiable without DNA. Germline loops: CDR1 LGHDT, CDR2 YNNKEL (reference sequence). The CDR3 is 13 residues long. This CDR3 reads CASSRDTGTEAFF.

The chain has TRBV4-2 and TRBJ2-1; TCRdb proposes TRBD2, but this gene call is untestable without DNA. This CDR3 region has 16 residues. Germline lookup yields CDR1 LGHNA and CDR2 YNFKEQ. The CDR3 region is CASSQDRLAINNEQFF.

The V gene is TRBV7-2, the J gene TRBJ1-1; the D call from TCRdb, TRBD1, cannot be confirmed without DNA. CDR1 is SGHTA and CDR2 is FQGNSA in the germline V gene. The CDR3 consists of 15 residues. The CDR3 here is CASSYRGRLNTEAFF.

The chain joins TRBV10-3 to TRBJ1-1; TCRdb names TRBD1, which stays unverified in the absence of DNA. CDR1 and CDR2 (germline): ENHRY, SYGVKD. The CDR3 has 13 amino acids. CDR3 protein: CAISEFGGTEAFF.

The V call is TRBV20-1, the J call TRBJ2-5; TCRdb selects TRBD1, and the lack of DNA leaves this call unchecked. The germline V gene has CDR1 DFQATT and CDR2 SNEGSKA (reference sequence). There are 14 residues in the CDR3. The CDR3 loop reads CSASGTAFQETQYF.

The CDR3 loop is CASSWRTDYGYTF. The chain combines TRBV5-8 with TRBJ1-2; TCRdb reports TRBD1, a call that lacks DNA to check it against. Germline V CDR1 and CDR2: SGHTS, YDEGEE. The CDR3 spans 13 residues.

The chain links TRBV25-1 to TRBJ1-3. The CDR3 is 13 amino acids. Germline V lookup: CDR1 MGHDK, CDR2 SYGVNS. This CDR3 reads CASSVSSGNTIYF.

This chain uses TRBV7-3 with TRBJ2-1; TCRdb names TRBD1, which stays unverified in the absence of DNA. CDR1 and CDR2 from the germline V gene are SGHTA and FQGTGA. The CDR3 sequence is 15 residues long. CDR3 region: CASSLSRDHYNEQIF.

This chain's CDR3 is CASSYAAGPRNSPLHF. The genes are TRBV6-2 or TRBV6-3 and TRBJ1-6; lacking DNA, the TRBD1 call made by TCRdb goes unchecked. This CDR3 comprises 16 residues. CDR1 is MNHEY and CDR2 is SVGEGT in the germline V gene.

CDR3 loop: CASSSLVSTDTQYF. The chain links TRBV6-6 to TRBJ2-3; TCRdb gives TRBD2 as the D gene, but with no DNA this cannot be confirmed. CDR1 and CDR2 from the germline V gene are MNHNY and SVGAGI (reference sequence). The CDR3 totals 14 residues.

CDR3 residues: CASSDPNGRGAFF. The chain is built from TRBV10-1 and TRBJ1-1; TCRdb designates TRBD1, a call that cannot be tested without DNA. CDR3 length equals 13 residues. Per the germline V gene, CDR1 is WNHNN and CDR2 is SYGVQD (reference sequence).

This chain connects TRBV27 to TRBJ2-1; there is no DNA to check the TCRdb D call of TRBD1. Germline CDR1 is MNHEY and CDR2 is SMNVEV (reference sequence). This CDR3 is 15 amino acids long. This CDR3 is CASSLGGSQGTEQFF.

This chain links TRBV10-3 with TRBJ1-1; TCRdb's assignment of TRBD1 cannot be checked, as there is no DNA. This CDR3 is built from 13 residues. Per germline, CDR1 ENHRY and CDR2 SYGVKD. CDR3 sequence reads: CAITGTGGTEAFF.

The rearrangement uses TRBV7-9 and TRBJ2-3; the D gene TCRdb calls, TRBD2, cannot be checked with no DNA. The length of the CDR3 is 15 residues. From germline, CDR1 is SEHNR and CDR2 FQNEAQ (reference sequence). CDR3 residues: CASSFPGLETDTQYF.

V usage is TRBV12-3 or TRBV12-4 and J usage is TRBJ1-6. The CDR3 contains 14 residues. The CDR3 reads CASSRNSYNSPLHF.

The gene calls are TRBV4-1 and TRBJ1-3. The CDR3 loop spans 17 amino acids. Per germline, CDR1 MGHRA and CDR2 YSYEKL. The CDR3 sequence: CASSQDGSLVTGNTIYF.

The chain is built from TRBV7-2 and TRBJ2-2; TCRdb lists TRBD2, though no DNA is available to test this call. This CDR3 contains 16 residues. Germline CDR1 SGHTA, CDR2 FQGNSA. CDR3 residues: CASSSTSGWYTGELFF. The full variable domain, with the rest looked up from reference TRBV7-2 and TRBJ2-2, is GAGVSQSPSNKVTEKGKDVELRCDPISGHTALYWYRQSLGQGLEFLIYFQGNSAPDKSGLPSDRFSAERTGGSVSTLTIQRTQQEDSAVYLCASSSTSGWYTGELFFGEGSRLTVL.

This sequence joins TRBV7-2 and TRBJ1-3; TCRdb's assignment of TRBD1 cannot be checked, as there is no DNA. CDR1 is SGHTA and CDR2 is FQGNSA in the germline V gene. This CDR3 comprises 14 residues. The CDR3 loop is CASSWGGGGNTIYF.

The chain combines TRBV7-2 with TRBJ1-5. The CDR3 loop spans 16 amino acids. Germline lookup yields CDR1 SGHTA and CDR2 FQGNSA. Here the CDR3 reads CASSLVDWGRDQPQHF. Drawing the rest from reference TRBV7-2 and TRBJ1-5, the complete variable domain is GAGVSQSPSNKVTEKGKDVELRCDPISGHTALYWYRQSLGQGLEFLIYFQGNSAPDKSGLPSDRFSAERTGGSVSTLTIQRTQQEDSAVYLCASSLVDWGRDQPQHFGDGTRLSIL.

The chain couples TRBV2 to TRBJ2-7; lacking DNA, the TRBD1 call made by TCRdb goes unchecked. Germline values: CDR1 SNHLY, CDR2 FYNNEI. The CDR3 is 14 amino acids. The CDR3 is CASRTLGDTYEQYF.

V is TRBV18 and J is TRBJ2-1; as DNA is missing, the TRBD1 call by TCRdb cannot be tested. CDR3 length: 17 residues. Per the germline V gene, CDR1 is KGHSH and CDR2 is LQKENI. The CDR3 spells CASSPSGQGSSYNEQFF. Together with reference TRBV18 and TRBJ2-1, the CDR3 gives the full variable domain: NAGVMQNPRHLVRRRGQEARLRCSPMKGHSHVYWYRQLPEEGLKFMVYLQKENIIDESGMPKERFSAEFPKEGPSILRIQQVVRGDSAAYFCASSPSGQGSSYNEQFFGPGTRLTVL.

CDR3 in amino acids: CATVGGQPLPMNTEAFF. The rearrangement links TRBV6-4 to TRBJ1-1; TCRdb picks TRBD1, but there is no DNA to check that call. Germline V gene sequence: CDR1 MRHNA, CDR2 SNTAGT. The CDR3 totals 17 residues.

The chain carries TRBV6-5 and TRBJ2-5; TCRdb indicates TRBD1, and absent DNA this call remains unverified. This CDR3 has 15 residues. The germline gives CDR1 MNHEY, CDR2 SVGAGI. CDR3 loop: CASSYSRGAVETQYF.

This CDR3 is CASSPTSRPPLHF. The rearrangement links TRBV12-3 or TRBV12-4 to TRBJ1-6. The CDR3 has 13 amino acids.

The gene calls are TRBV6-6 and TRBJ2-1; as DNA is missing, the TRBD2 call by TCRdb cannot be tested. The CDR3 contains 11 residues. Per germline, CDR1 MNHNY and CDR2 SVGAGI (reference sequence). This chain's CDR3 is CASTGTSMQFF.

The genes are TRBV30 and TRBJ2-2. Germline V gene data show CDR1 as GTSNPN and CDR2 as SVGIG (reference sequence). This CDR3 is 12 amino acids long. The CDR3 is CAWRATTGELCF.

The rearrangement links TRBV30 to TRBJ1-1; TCRdb's D call, TRBD1, is unchecked because there is no DNA. CDR3 length: 14 residues. The germline V gene encodes CDR1 GTSNPN and CDR2 SVGIG (reference sequence). The CDR3 spells CAWRDRTGYTEAFF.